This T cell receptor (beta chain) originates from a study of identical twins. Study conclusions and caveats: Alpha sequences out of frame and shared by twins had excess low generation probability. Clonotypes of the beta chain that were abundant in cord blood carried fewer insertions (memory repertoires showed none). Models predicted less out-of-frame TCR alpha sharing in monozygotic twins than was found.

TCRdb passed the 5' RACE reads through MiXCR, listing each CDR3 protein once. Among 100,000 or so distinct CDR3 sequences listed, 5.9% were seen once. The V gene end was trimmed by 1 base and the J gene end by 4 bases; junction bases not matched to a gene: 2. CDR3 length: 15 amino acids. From germline, CDR1 is LNHDA and CDR2 SQIVND (reference sequence). On this clonotype: What it binds is not known.

The sequencing input was memory T cells sorted from blood. This rearrangement joins TRBV19 to TRBJ2-4; TRBD2 matches at 9 bases. This TCR was recovered from a woman aged 50 to 60 in good health. DNA for the CDR3: TGTGCCAGTAGTATAGGACTAGCGGAGAAAAACATTCAGTACTTC. Amino acid sequence: CASSIGLAEKNIQYF.